This passage covers 4 T cell receptor beta chains from one sample sequenced in a study of beta chain features in type 1 diabetes. Findings and limits, study-wide: Significant though moderate, a shortening of TCRB CDR3s appeared in all four CD4+ subsets of Type 1 diabetes patients.

No antigen has been identified for these receptors. What was sequenced were expressed TCRB transcripts, since all of the isolated RNA had been reverse transcribed. Some clones are missing from TCRdb's copy, which holds only in-frame ones; the method was immunoSEQ multiplex PCR. The sample holds approximately 150,000 clones, less than 15% seen once. The sample taken for sequencing was central memory CD4+ T cells from blood. Receptors were obtained from a man younger than 30 with type 1 diabetes.

This clone was observed at least ten times. V gene TRBV5-8 combines with J gene TRBJ1-1; D not resolved. V lost 7 bases and J 7 bases, leaving 8 bases between the germline ends. CDR1 and CDR2 (germline): SGHTS, YDEGEE. The CDR3 spans 10 residues. CDR3 sequence reads: CASVGFEAFF. The CDR3 nucleotides are TGTGCCAGCGTCGGATTTGAAGCTTTCTTT.

This clone has a handful of counts. In nucleotides, the CDR3 is TGTGCCAGCAGCTTAACGAGACAGTTGAACACTGAAGCTTTCTTT. Its translation is CASSLTRQLNTEAFF. This rearrangement joins TRBV7-9 to TRBJ1-1, with D tentatively TRBD1 (5 bases). Trimming left V 2 bases short and J 0 bases short, with 10 bases between. CDR3 length: 15 residues. Germline V gives CDR1 SEHNR, CDR2 FQNEAQ (reference sequence). Combining the CDR3 with reference TRBV7-9 and TRBJ1-1 gives the whole variable domain DTGVSQNPRHKITKRGQNVTFRCDPISEHNRLYWYRQTLGQGPEFLTYFQNEAQLEKSRLLSDRFSAERPKGSFSTLEIQRTEQGDSAMYLCASSLTRQLNTEAFFGQGTRLTVV.

This chain joins TRBV25-1 and TRBJ2-7; possibly TRBD1 or TRBD2 for D (5 bases each). The CDR3 length is 15 residues. Germline V CDR1 and CDR2: MGHDK, SYGVNS. Trimming stripped 3 bases from V and 0 bases from J, with 12 bases between. The CDR3 protein is CASSDPGTGSYEQYF. The CDR3 nucleotides read TGTGCCAGCAGTGACCCCGGGACCGGCTCCTACGAGCAGTACTTC.

This clone was observed at least ten times. The same CDR3 is also encoded by other DNA sequences in this sample. V usage is TRBV11-2 and J usage is TRBJ2-3; D call uncertain. The CDR3 sequence is 12 residues long. The ends were cut back, 1 base at V and 1 base at J, with 0 bases in the middle. Germline V gene sequence: CDR1 SGHAT, CDR2 FQNNGV. CDR3 in DNA: TGTGCCAGCAGCTTAGGCACAGATACGCAGTATTTT. It encodes CASSLGTDTQYF.